The rows below give T cell receptor beta chains drawn from one sample of a study of T-cell reconstitution after alpha-beta-depleted transplantation in children. Using its own MiXCR run on the PCR reads, TCRdb lists one record per CDR3 protein. The sample yields hundreds of thousands of distinct CDR3 sequences, approximately 9% seen once. The specimen was PBMCs from the stem cell graft donor, collected from the stem cell graft. These receptors all come from a human donor who donated a stem cell graft to a child with acute lymphoblastic leukemia. Each CDR3 is given with its conserved first and last residue. The D gene is left open where the match is weak. For some rows the clone size is stated as once, few or many, or as a class when expanded; others skip it.

clone_size: .
d_call: TRBD1
v_call: TRBV7-9
j_call: TRBJ1-5
cdr3_nt: TGTGCCAGCAGCCCACTGGACAGGGGCGCCCGCAATCAGCCCCAGCATTTT
cdr3_aa: CASSPLDRGARNQPQHF

clone_size: .
d_call: TRBD1
v_call: TRBV10-3
j_call: TRBJ2-7
cdr3_nt: TGTGCCATCAGGGCGGGACAGGGGGCGTATTGGGAGCAGTACTTC
cdr3_aa: CAIRAGQGAYWEQYF

clone_size: once
d_call: TRBD2
v_call: TRBV11-2
j_call: TRBJ2-1
cdr3_nt: TGTGCCAGCAGCTTAGATCTCTTGCCTAGCGGGGGGAGCTCCTACAATGAGCAGTTCTTC
cdr3_aa: CASSLDLLPSGGSSYNEQFF

clone_size: many
d_call: .
v_call: TRBV7-9
j_call: TRBJ2-7
cdr3_nt: TGTGCCAGCAGCTTAGCTTTAGGGTCGACGGCCTACGAGCAGTACTTC
cdr3_aa: CASSLALGSTAYEQYF

clone_size: few
d_call: .
v_call: TRBV5-1
j_call: TRBJ2-3
cdr3_nt: TGCGCCAGCAGCCCGGGTGACAGGATCACAGATACGCAGTATTTT
cdr3_aa: CASSPGDRITDTQYF

clone_size: few
d_call: .
v_call: TRBV12-3/TRBV12-4
j_call: TRBJ2-4
cdr3_nt: TGTGCCAGCAGTTTGGGGCAGACCGTCAACATTCAGTACTTC
cdr3_aa: CASSLGQTVNIQYF

clone_size: many
d_call: .
v_call: TRBV11-2
j_call: TRBJ1-2
cdr3_nt: TGTGCCAGCAGCTTAGATATGGCGGACCATTATGGCTACACCTTC
cdr3_aa: CASSLDMADHYGYTF

clone_size: few
d_call: .
v_call: TRBV5-5
j_call: TRBJ2-5
cdr3_nt: TGTGCCAGCAGCTTGGACTTCCTGGGACCGCAAGAGACCCAGTACTTC
cdr3_aa: CASSLDFLGPQETQYF

clone_size: once
d_call: .
v_call: TRBV7-8
j_call: TRBJ1-1
cdr3_nt: TGTGCCAGCAGCTTAGCGCGGTCCGATGAAGCTTTCTTT
cdr3_aa: CASSLARSDEAFF

clone_size: .
d_call: TRBD1
v_call: TRBV10-1
j_call: TRBJ1-1
cdr3_nt: TGCGCCAGCAGTGCAGGGGGTTCGGAGCGTACTGAAGCTTTCTTT
cdr3_aa: CASSAGGSERTEAFF

clone_size: .
d_call: TRBD1
v_call: TRBV5-8
j_call: TRBJ2-5
cdr3_nt: TGTGCCAGCAGCCGGGGGACAGGGGACCAAGAGACCCAGTACTTC
cdr3_aa: CASSRGTGDQETQYF

clone_size: many
d_call: TRBD1
v_call: TRBV11-2
j_call: TRBJ1-1
cdr3_nt: TGTGCCAGCAGCTCTGAACTCGGACAGGGGAACACTGAAGCTTTCTTT
cdr3_aa: CASSSELGQGNTEAFF

clone_size: many
d_call: .
v_call: TRBV6-2/TRBV6-3
j_call: TRBJ1-1
cdr3_nt: TGTGCCAGCAGTCGAGGACAGTCTGAAGGGTTGGACACTGAAGCTTTCTTT
cdr3_aa: CASSRGQSEGLDTEAFF

clone_size: .
d_call: .
v_call: TRBV20-1
j_call: TRBJ1-6
cdr3_nt: TGCAGTGCTAGGGCAGGGCCGTCTGGTAATTCACCCCTCCACTTT
cdr3_aa: CSARAGPSGNSPLHF

clone_size: .
d_call: .
v_call: TRBV6-2/TRBV6-3
j_call: TRBJ1-2
cdr3_nt: TGTGCCAGCAGTTACGACGGGACGGAATATGGCTACACCTTC
cdr3_aa: CASSYDGTEYGYTF

clone_size: many
d_call: .
v_call: TRBV27
j_call: TRBJ2-3
cdr3_nt: TGTGCCAGCAGTTTATTAAGCGGAGTAAGCACAGATACGCAGTATTTT
cdr3_aa: CASSLLSGVSTDTQYF

clone_size: .
d_call: TRBD1
v_call: TRBV2
j_call: TRBJ1-1
cdr3_nt: TGTGCCAGCAATTCACAGGGGGTAGCTGAAGCTTTCTTT
cdr3_aa: CASNSQGVAEAFF

clone_size: .
d_call: .
v_call: TRBV4-3
j_call: TRBJ2-7
cdr3_nt: TGCGCCAGCAGCCGTGAGATCCACTACGAGCAGTACTTC
cdr3_aa: CASSREIHYEQYF

clone_size: .
d_call: .
v_call: TRBV29-1
j_call: TRBJ1-5
cdr3_nt: TGCAGCGTTGAAGTAGAAGGCCATCAGCCCCAGCATTTT
cdr3_aa: CSVEVEGHQPQHF

clone_size: many
d_call: .
v_call: TRBV15
j_call: TRBJ1-1
cdr3_nt: TGTGCCACCAGCAGAGATATAAGGCAGAACACTGAAGCTTTCTTT
cdr3_aa: CATSRDIRQNTEAFF

clone_size: .
d_call: .
v_call: TRBV12-3/TRBV12-4
j_call: TRBJ1-5
cdr3_nt: TGTGCCAGCAGCCGGACGGAGTACAATCAGCCCCAGCATTTT
cdr3_aa: CASSRTEYNQPQHF

clone_size: many
d_call: TRBD1
v_call: TRBV11-3
j_call: TRBJ2-1
cdr3_nt: TGTGCCAGCAGCTTGCAGGGGGCAGACAATGAGCAGTTCTTC
cdr3_aa: CASSLQGADNEQFF

clone_size: many
d_call: .
v_call: TRBV27
j_call: TRBJ2-2
cdr3_nt: TGTGCCAGCAGCCCCGCTGGTGGGCCCGGGGAGCTGTTTTTT
cdr3_aa: CASSPAGGPGELFF

clone_size: many
d_call: .
v_call: TRBV24-1
j_call: TRBJ2-3
cdr3_nt: TGTGCCACCAGTGTCCGGGGGGCTAGCACAGATACGCAGTATTTT
cdr3_aa: CATSVRGASTDTQYF

clone_size: many
d_call: .
v_call: TRBV5-1
j_call: TRBJ2-5
cdr3_nt: TGCGCCAGCAGGTTTGGAGGGGCCGAGACCCAGTACTTC
cdr3_aa: CASRFGGAETQYF

clone_size: few
d_call: .
v_call: TRBV20-1
j_call: TRBJ1-1
cdr3_nt: TGCAGTGCTAGTCTTATCTATCGAGGGGGGGACACTGAAGCTTTCTTT
cdr3_aa: CSASLIYRGGDTEAFF

clone_size: few
d_call: TRBD1
v_call: TRBV6-5
j_call: TRBJ2-3
cdr3_nt: TGTGCCAGCAGTTACGACAGGGCAAGCACAGATACGCAGTATTTT
cdr3_aa: CASSYDRASTDTQYF

clone_size: .
d_call: TRBD1
v_call: TRBV11-3
j_call: TRBJ1-1
cdr3_nt: TGTGCCAGTGACCTGACAGGGGGAGGGGTGAACACTGAAGCTTTCTTT
cdr3_aa: CASDLTGGGVNTEAFF

clone_size: many
d_call: .
v_call: TRBV27
j_call: TRBJ2-2
cdr3_nt: TGTGCCAGCAGTTTCAGACCTACCGGGGAGCTGTTTTTT
cdr3_aa: CASSFRPTGELFF

clone_size: .
d_call: .
v_call: TRBV4-2
j_call: TRBJ2-2
cdr3_nt: TGTGCCAGCAGCCCGCGGGAACAGAACACCGGGGAGCTGTTTTTT
cdr3_aa: CASSPREQNTGELFF

clone_size: few
d_call: .
v_call: TRBV18
j_call: TRBJ2-1
cdr3_nt: TGTGCCAGCTCACAAAACAGGATTTACAATGAGCAGTTCTTC
cdr3_aa: CASSQNRIYNEQFF

clone_size: .
d_call: .
v_call: TRBV9
j_call: TRBJ2-2
cdr3_nt: TGTGCCAGCAGCGGGGGGGCCTGGACCAAGAACACCGGGGAGCTGTTTTTT
cdr3_aa: CASSGGAWTKNTGELFF

clone_size: .
d_call: TRBD2
v_call: TRBV25-1
j_call: TRBJ2-7
cdr3_nt: TGTGCCAGCAGCGCGGGGGGCGCCTACGAGCAGTACTTC
cdr3_aa: CASSAGGAYEQYF

clone_size: .
d_call: .
v_call: TRBV7-2
j_call: TRBJ2-3
cdr3_nt: TGTGCCAGCGGGAGGACATTTGGAGATACGCAGTATTTT
cdr3_aa: CASGRTFGDTQYF

clone_size: many
d_call: TRBD2
v_call: TRBV12-3/TRBV12-4
j_call: TRBJ2-7
cdr3_nt: TGTGCCAGCAGGGCGGGGGGGCCCTACGAGCAGTACTTC
cdr3_aa: CASRAGGPYEQYF

clone_size: many
d_call: TRBD2
v_call: TRBV29-1
j_call: TRBJ2-3
cdr3_nt: TGCAGCGTTGAAATCCCTAGCGGGTTCACAGATACGCAGTATTTT
cdr3_aa: CSVEIPSGFTDTQYF

clone_size: many
d_call: .
v_call: TRBV9
j_call: TRBJ2-2
cdr3_nt: TGTGCCAGCAGCGTAGTGACCGGGGAGCTGTTTTTT
cdr3_aa: CASSVVTGELFF

clone_size: .
d_call: TRBD1
v_call: TRBV3-1
j_call: TRBJ1-6
cdr3_nt: TGTGCCAGCAGCGCGCGCAGACAGGGCCCTAATTCACCCCTCCACTTT
cdr3_aa: CASSARRQGPNSPLHF

clone_size: few
d_call: .
v_call: TRBV20-1
j_call: TRBJ2-2
cdr3_nt: TGCAGTGCTGTAGAGGCTACTAGCTATCCCGGGGAGCTGTTTTTT
cdr3_aa: CSAVEATSYPGELFF

clone_size: .
d_call: .
v_call: TRBV12-3/TRBV12-4
j_call: TRBJ2-3
cdr3_nt: TGTGCCAGCAGATGGGGGGACAGTCGGTCAGATACGCAGTATTTT
cdr3_aa: CASRWGDSRSDTQYF

clone_size: few
d_call: .
v_call: TRBV20-1
j_call: TRBJ1-1
cdr3_nt: TGCAGTGCCCGGGACTCGGCGAGGACTGAAGCTTTCTTT
cdr3_aa: CSARDSARTEAFF